This T cell receptor (beta chain) was captured in a study of metastatic and nonmetastatic thyroid tumors. Study information: Across blood and tumor or nodule tissue, repertoires from malignant and benign thyroid patients were compared with one another.

Judged by abundance, this clone is medium-sized (0.01 to 0.1%). Each patient went into thyroid surgery without having received any treatment. The CDR3 is 16 residues long. The V and J ends lost 4 bases and 4 bases, in that order; junction bases with no gene match: 7. Germline V gene sequence: CDR1 SGHDN, CDR2 FVKESK. With MiXCR, TCRdb called clones anew from the PCR reads. The sample yields about 6,500 clones, roughly two fifths seen once. The TCR comes from a female donor with papillary thyroid cancer or a benign thyroid nodule (not recorded which). Some clones in this sample may be carry-over from other donors' samples. The rearrangement links TRBV14 to TRBJ1-4, with 9 bases aligning to TRBD1. Sequenced sample: tumor tissue. The CDR3 DNA reads TGTGCCAGCAGCCCCCGGGACAGGGCGGGTAATGAAAAACTGTTTTTT. Translated: CASSPRDRAGNEKLFF.